This T cell receptor (beta chain) was captured in a study of T cells after yellow fever vaccination. Study at large: Preparation of the low-cell-number fractions used SMART-Seq v4 Ultra Low Input. Broader study findings: At approximately 96% for CD4 and 70% to 90% for CD8, most primary-vaccination clones showed up again after the booster.

There are a few counts of this clonotype. The antigen remains unidentified. V lost 5 bases and J lost 2, with 22 bases in between. This CDR3 has 17 amino acids. Germline V gives CDR1 MDHEN, CDR2 SYDVKM. 5'RACE template switching generated TCR cDNA, adding a universal primer site and UMIs. MiXCR, run by TCRdb on the 5' RACE reads, gives a single entry per CDR3 protein. This table holds a few hundred thousand distinct CDR3 sequences, 10% to 15% found once. Sequenced here: CD4+ T cells sorted from PBMCs, sampled 45 days after the yellow fever booster vaccination. The rearrangement joins TRBV28 to TRBJ2-7; TRBD1 or TRBD2 may be the D gene (5 bases each). The TCR sequence derives from a man aged 30 to 45 who received the YFV17D yellow fever vaccine. CDR3 amino acids: CASSPRGGYRRTYEQYF. The CDR3 bases are TGTGCCAGCAGTCCCCGGGGCGGGTACCGACGTACCTACGAGCAGTACTTC.